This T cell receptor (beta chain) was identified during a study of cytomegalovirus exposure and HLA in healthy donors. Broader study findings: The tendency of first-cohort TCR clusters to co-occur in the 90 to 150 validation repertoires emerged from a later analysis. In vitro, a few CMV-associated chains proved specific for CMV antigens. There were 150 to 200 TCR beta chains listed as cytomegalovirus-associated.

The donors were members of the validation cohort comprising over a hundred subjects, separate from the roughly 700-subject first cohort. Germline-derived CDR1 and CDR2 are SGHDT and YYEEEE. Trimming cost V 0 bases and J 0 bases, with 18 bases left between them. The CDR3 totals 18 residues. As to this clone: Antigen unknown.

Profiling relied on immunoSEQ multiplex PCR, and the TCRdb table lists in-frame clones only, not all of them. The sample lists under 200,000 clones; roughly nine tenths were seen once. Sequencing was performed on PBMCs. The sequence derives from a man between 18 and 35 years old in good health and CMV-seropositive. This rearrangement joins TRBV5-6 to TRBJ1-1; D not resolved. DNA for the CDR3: TGTGCCAGCAGCTTGGCGGGGTATGAGTGGACCATGAACACTGAAGCTTTCTTT. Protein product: CASSLAGYEWTMNTEAFF.